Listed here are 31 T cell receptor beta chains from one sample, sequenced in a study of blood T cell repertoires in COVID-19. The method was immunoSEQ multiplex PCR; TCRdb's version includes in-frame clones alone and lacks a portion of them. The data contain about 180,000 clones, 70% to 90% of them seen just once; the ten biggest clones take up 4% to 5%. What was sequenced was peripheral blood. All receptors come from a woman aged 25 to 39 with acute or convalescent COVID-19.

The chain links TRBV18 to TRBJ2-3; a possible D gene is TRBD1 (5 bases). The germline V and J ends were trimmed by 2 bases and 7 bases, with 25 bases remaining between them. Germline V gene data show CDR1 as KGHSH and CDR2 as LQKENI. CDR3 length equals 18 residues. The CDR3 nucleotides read TGTGCCAGCTCACCAGGGGCAGGGCCAGGGAAAGAATGGAATACGCAGTATTTT. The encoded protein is CASSPGAGPGKEWNTQYF.

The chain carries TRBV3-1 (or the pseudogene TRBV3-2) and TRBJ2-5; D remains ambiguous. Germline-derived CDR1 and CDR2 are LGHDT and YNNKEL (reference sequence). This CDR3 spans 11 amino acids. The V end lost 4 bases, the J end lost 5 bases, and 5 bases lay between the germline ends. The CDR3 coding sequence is TGTGCCAGCAGCCGTCTGGAGACCCAGTACTTC. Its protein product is CASSRLETQYF.

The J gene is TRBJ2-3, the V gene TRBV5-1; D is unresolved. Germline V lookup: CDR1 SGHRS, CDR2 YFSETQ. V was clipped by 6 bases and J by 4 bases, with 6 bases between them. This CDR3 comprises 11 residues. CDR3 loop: CASTRADTQYF. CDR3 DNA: TGCGCCAGCACTCGTGCAGATACGCAGTATTTT.

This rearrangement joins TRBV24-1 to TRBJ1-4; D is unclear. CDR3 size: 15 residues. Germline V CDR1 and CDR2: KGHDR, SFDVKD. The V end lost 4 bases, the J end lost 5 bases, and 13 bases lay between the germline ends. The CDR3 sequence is CATSETKGGNEKLFF. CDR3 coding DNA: TGTGCCACCAGTGAGACTAAGGGTGGGAATGAAAAACTGTTTTTT.

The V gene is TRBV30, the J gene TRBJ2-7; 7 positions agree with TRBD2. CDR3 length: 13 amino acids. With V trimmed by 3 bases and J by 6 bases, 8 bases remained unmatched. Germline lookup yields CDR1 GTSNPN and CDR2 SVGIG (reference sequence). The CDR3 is CAWRQELAVEQYF. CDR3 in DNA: TGTGCCTGGAGGCAGGAGCTAGCGGTCGAGCAGTACTTC.

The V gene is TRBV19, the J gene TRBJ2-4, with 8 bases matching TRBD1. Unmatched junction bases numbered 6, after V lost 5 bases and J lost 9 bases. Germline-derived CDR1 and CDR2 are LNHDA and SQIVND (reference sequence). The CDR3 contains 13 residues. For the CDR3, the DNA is TGTGCCAGTAGTCTTGGACAGGGCGGCATTCAGTACTTC. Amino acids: CASSLGQGGIQYF.

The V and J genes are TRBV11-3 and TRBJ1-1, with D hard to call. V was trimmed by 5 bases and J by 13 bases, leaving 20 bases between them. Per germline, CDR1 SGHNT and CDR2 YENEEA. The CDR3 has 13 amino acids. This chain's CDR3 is CASSVTRERGGFF. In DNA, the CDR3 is TGTGCCAGCAGCGTTACCCGGGAGCGAGGAGGTTTCTTT.

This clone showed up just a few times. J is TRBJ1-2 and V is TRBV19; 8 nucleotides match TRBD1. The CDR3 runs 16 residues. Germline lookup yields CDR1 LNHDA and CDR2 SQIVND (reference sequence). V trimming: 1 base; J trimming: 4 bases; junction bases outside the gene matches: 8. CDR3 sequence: CASSIAFGQGVYGYTF. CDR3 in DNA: TGTGCCAGTAGTATAGCTTTTGGACAGGGCGTCTATGGCTACACCTTC.

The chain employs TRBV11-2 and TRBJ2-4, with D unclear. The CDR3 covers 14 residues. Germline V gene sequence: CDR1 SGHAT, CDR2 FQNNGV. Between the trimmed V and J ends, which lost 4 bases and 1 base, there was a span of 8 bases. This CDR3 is CASSSPRAKNIQYF. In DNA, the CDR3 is TGTGCCAGCAGCTCCCCCCGGGCCAAAAACATTCAGTACTTC.

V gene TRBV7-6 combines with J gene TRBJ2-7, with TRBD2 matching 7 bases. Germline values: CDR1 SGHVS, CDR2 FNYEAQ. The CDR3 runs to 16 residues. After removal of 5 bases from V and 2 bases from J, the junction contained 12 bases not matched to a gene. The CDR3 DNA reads TGTGCCAGCAGCACCTTAGCGGGCCTGACCCCCTACGAGCAGTACTTC. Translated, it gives CASSTLAGLTPYEQYF.

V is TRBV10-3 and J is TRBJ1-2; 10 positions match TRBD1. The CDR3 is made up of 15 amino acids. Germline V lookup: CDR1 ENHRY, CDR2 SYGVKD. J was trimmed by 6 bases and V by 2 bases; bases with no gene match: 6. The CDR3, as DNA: TGTGCCATCAGTGAGATGGGGACAGGGGTTGATGGCTACACCTTC. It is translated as CAISEMGTGVDGYTF.

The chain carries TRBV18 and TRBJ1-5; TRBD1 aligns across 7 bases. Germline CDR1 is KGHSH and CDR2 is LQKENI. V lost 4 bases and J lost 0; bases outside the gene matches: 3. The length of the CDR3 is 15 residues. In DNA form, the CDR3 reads TGTGCCAGCTCACGACAGGGAAATAGCAATCAGCCCCAGCATTTT. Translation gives CASSRQGNSNQPQHF.

Written as DNA, the CDR3 is TGTGCCAGTAACGACAGGGAATTAGGACTGTTTTTT. Its translation: CASNDRELGLFF. The chain employs TRBV19 and TRBJ1-4, with TRBD1 matching 7 bases. Germline V gene data show CDR1 as LNHDA and CDR2 as SQIVND (reference sequence). The V gene end was trimmed by 7 bases and the J gene end by 13 bases; junction bases not matched to a gene: 9. The CDR3 length is 12 residues. Full variable domain (rest looked up from reference TRBV19 and TRBJ1-4): DGGITQSPKYLFRKEGQNVTLSCEQNLNHDAMYWYRQDPGQGLRLIYYSQIVNDFQKGDIAEGYSVSREKKESFPLTVTSAQKNPTAFYLCASNDRELGLFFGSGTQLSVL.

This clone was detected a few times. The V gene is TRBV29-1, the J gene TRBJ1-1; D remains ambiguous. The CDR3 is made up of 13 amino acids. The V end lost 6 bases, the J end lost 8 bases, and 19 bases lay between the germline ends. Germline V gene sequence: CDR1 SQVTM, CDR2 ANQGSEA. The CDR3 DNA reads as TGCAGCGTCCTCAGAGGGTCCGGGATCGAAGCTTTCTTT. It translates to CSVLRGSGIEAFF.

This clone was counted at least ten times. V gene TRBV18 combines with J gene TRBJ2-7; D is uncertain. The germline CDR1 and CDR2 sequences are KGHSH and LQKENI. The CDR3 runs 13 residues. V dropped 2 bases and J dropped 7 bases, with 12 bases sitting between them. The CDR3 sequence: CASSPTVVPEQYF. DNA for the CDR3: TGTGCCAGCTCACCAACGGTTGTCCCAGAGCAGTACTTC.

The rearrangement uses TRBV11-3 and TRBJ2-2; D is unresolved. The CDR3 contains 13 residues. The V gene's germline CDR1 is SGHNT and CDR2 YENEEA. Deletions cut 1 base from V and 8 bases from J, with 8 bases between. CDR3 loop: CASSLGILGELFF. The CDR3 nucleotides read TGTGCCAGCAGCTTAGGCATACTTGGGGAGCTGTTTTTT.

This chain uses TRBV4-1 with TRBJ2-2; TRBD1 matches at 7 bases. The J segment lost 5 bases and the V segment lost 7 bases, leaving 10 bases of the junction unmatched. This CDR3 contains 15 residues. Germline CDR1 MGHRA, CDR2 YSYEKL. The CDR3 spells CASTPPGGGTGELFF. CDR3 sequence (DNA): TGCGCCAGCACCCCACCAGGGGGTGGGACCGGGGAGCTGTTTTTT.

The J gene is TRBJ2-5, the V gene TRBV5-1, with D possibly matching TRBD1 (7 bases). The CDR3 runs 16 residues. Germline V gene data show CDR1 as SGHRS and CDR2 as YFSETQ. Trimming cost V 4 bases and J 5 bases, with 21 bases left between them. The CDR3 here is CASSGGYGTVQETQYF. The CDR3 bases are TGCGCCAGCAGCGGGGGGTACGGGACAGTCCAGGAGACCCAGTACTTC.

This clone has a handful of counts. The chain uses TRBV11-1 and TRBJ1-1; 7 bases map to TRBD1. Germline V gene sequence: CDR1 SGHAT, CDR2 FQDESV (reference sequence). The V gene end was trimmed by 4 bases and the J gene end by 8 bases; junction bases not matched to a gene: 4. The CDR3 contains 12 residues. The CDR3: CASSSDRTEAFF. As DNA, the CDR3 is TGTGCCAGCAGCTCGGACAGGACAGAAGCTTTCTTT. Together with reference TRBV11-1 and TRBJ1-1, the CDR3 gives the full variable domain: EAEVAQSPRYKITEKSQAVAFWCDPISGHATLYWYRQILGQGPELLVQFQDESVVDDSQLPKDRFSAERLKGVDSTLKIQPAELGDSAMYLCASSSDRTEAFFGQGTRLTVV.

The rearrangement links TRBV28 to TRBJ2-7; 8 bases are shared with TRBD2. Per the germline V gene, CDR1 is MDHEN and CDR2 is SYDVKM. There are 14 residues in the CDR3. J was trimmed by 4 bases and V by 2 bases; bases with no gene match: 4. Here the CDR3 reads CASSLRGLGYEQYF. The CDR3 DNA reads TGTGCCAGCAGTTTAAGGGGACTAGGGTACGAGCAGTACTTC.

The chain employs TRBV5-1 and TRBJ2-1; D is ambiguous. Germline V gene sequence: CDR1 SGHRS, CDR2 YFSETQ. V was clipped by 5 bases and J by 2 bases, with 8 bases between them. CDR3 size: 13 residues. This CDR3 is CASSLVAYNEQFF. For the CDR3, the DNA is TGCGCCAGCAGTCTAGTGGCCTACAATGAGCAGTTCTTC.

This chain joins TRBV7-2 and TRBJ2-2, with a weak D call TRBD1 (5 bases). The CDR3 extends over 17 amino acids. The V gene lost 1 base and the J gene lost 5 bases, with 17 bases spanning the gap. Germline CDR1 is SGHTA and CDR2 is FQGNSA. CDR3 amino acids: CASSLEGVGYFTGELFF. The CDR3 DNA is TGTGCCAGCAGCTTAGAAGGGGTCGGCTATTTTACCGGGGAGCTGTTTTTT. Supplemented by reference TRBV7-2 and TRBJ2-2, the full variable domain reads GAGVSQSPSNKVTEKGKDVELRCDPISGHTALYWYRQSLGQGLEFLIYFQGNSAPDKSGLPSDRFSAERTGGSVSTLTIQRTQQEDSAVYLCASSLEGVGYFTGELFFGEGSRLTVL.

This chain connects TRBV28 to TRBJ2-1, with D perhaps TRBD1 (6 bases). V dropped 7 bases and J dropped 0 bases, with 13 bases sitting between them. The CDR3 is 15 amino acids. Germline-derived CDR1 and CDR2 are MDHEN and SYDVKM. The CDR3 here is CASNNQGGSYNEQFF. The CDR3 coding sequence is TGTGCCAGCAATAACCAAGGGGGCTCCTACAATGAGCAGTTCTTC.

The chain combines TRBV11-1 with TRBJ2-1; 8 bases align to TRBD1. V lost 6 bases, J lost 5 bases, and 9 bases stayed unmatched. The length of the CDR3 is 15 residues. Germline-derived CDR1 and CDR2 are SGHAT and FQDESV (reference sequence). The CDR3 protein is CASSYRGRTDNEQFF. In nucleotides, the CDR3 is TGTGCCAGCAGTTACAGGGGGAGAACGGACAATGAGCAGTTCTTC.

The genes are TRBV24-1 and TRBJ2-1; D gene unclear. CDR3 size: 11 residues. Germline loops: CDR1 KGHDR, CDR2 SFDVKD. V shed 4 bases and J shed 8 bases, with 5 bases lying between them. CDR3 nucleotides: TGTGCCACCAGTGACCAGGATGAGCAGTTCTTC. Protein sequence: CATSDQDEQFF.

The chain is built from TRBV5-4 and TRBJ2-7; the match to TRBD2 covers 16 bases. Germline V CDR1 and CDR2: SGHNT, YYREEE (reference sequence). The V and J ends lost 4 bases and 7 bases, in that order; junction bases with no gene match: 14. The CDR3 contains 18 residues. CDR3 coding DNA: TGTGCCAGCAGCGCAGCTCCCGGGACTAGCGGGAGGGCCACGGAGCAGTACTTC. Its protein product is CASSAAPGTSGRATEQYF.

CDR3 sequence reads: CASSEAPGGQDEAFF. CDR3 sequence (DNA): TGTGCCAGCAGTGAGGCCCCGGGAGGACAAGATGAAGCTTTCTTT. The chain recombines TRBV25-1 with TRBJ1-1; D is possibly TRBD1 (5 bases). Trimming shortened V by 3 bases and J by 7 bases, and 18 bases separated the two germline ends. Germline V lookup: CDR1 MGHDK, CDR2 SYGVNS. The CDR3 sequence is 15 residues long.

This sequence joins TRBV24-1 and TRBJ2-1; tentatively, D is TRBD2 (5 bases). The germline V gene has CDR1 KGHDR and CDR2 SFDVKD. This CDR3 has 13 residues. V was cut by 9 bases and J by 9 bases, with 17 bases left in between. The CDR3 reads CATQRRSEGEQFF. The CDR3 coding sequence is TGTGCCACCCAACGACGGAGTGAGGGTGAGCAGTTCTTC.

CDR3 in DNA: TGTGCCAGCTCATCTGGGACTAGCGGCCACAATGAGCAGTTCTTC. It codes for CASSSGTSGHNEQFF. The chain uses TRBV18 and TRBJ2-1; 11 nucleotides line up with TRBD2. The CDR3 totals 15 residues. V lost 5 bases and J lost 5; bases outside the gene matches: 5. Germline CDR1 is KGHSH and CDR2 is LQKENI.

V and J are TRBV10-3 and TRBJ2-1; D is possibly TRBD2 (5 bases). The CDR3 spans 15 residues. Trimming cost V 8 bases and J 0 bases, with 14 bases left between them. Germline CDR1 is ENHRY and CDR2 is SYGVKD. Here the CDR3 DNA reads TGTGCCATCGGGGAGCGGACCAGCTCCTACAATGAGCAGTTCTTC. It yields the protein CAIGERTSSYNEQFF.

Here the CDR3 reads CATSRDPFGAIEAFF. In nucleotides, the CDR3 is TGTGCCACCAGCAGAGATCCGTTTGGAGCCATTGAAGCTTTCTTT. The chain is built from TRBV15 and TRBJ1-1; no clear D gene. Trimming shortened V by 0 bases and J by 7 bases, and 15 bases separated the two germline ends. The V gene's germline CDR1 is LNHNV and CDR2 YYDKDF (reference sequence). CDR3 length equals 15 residues.